Listed here is a single T cell receptor (beta chain). The data are from a study of blood T cell repertoires in COVID-19. Study-level information: Sites across the United States, Italy and Spain contributed samples from acute and convalescent COVID-19.

Participants came from some 23 US areas, aged roughly 18 to 95 years. Allocation to cohorts depended on clinical history reported by the participants. Trimming at V came to 4 bases and at J to 3 bases, leaving 2 bases not matched to a gene. The CDR3 runs 13 residues. Germline CDR1 is SGHRS and CDR2 is YFSETQ. In the original processing: For nucleated cells, counts were estimated from reference gene primer amplification. Sequencing was performed with immunoSEQ multiplex PCR; in TCRdb, only in-frame clones are kept and a portion is missing. D and trimming were read from the DNA, whereas the V and J calls and clone size are those reported in that table. The table lists 130,000 to 150,000 clones, 85% to 90% of them singletons.

The chain recombines TRBV5-1 with TRBJ2-3; 7 bases align to TRBD2. This clonotype was obtained from a woman in her 30s with acute COVID-19. Sequenced material: PBMCs or T cells enriched from blood (not recorded which). This chain's CDR3 is CASSTGLTDTQYF. Here the CDR3 DNA reads TGCGCCAGCAGCACGGGACTAACAGATACGCAGTATTTT.